These 18 T cell receptor beta chains came from one sample sequenced in a study of shared clonotypes between healthy human individuals. The protocol was immunoSEQ multiplex PCR, while the TCRdb copy is restricted to in-frame clones and leaves out a portion. The table has roughly 650,000 clones, about 96% seen once. The specimen sequenced was naive CD4+ T cells sorted from blood. The subset here: CD45RA+ positively selected. The receptors were gathered from a woman in her twenties or thirties in good health.

The genes are TRBV6-1 and TRBJ2-7; D gene uncertain. This CDR3 has 14 residues. The germline V gene has CDR1 MNHNS and CDR2 SASEGT. Trimming took 4 bases from V and 2 from J, leaving 12 bases between them. The CDR3 reads CASSVDGPAYEQYF. The DNA of the CDR3 is TGTGCCAGCAGTGTGGACGGACCAGCCTACGAGCAGTACTTC.

This sequence joins TRBV18 and TRBJ2-7; no firm D call. Germline V gene lookup returns CDR1 KGHSH and CDR2 LQKENI. V was cut by 0 bases and J by 4 bases, with 13 bases left in between. The CDR3 extends over 15 amino acids. In DNA, the CDR3 is TGTGCCAGCTCACCACCAGGCCAGCTTAATTACGAGCAGTACTTC. The encoded protein is CASSPPGQLNYEQYF.

This sequence joins TRBV19 and TRBJ1-2; 12 positions agree with TRBD1. The germline gives CDR1 LNHDA, CDR2 SQIVND (reference sequence). Trimming took 7 bases from V and 8 from J; bases not matched to a gene: 8. CDR3 length equals 14 residues. CDR3 DNA sequence: TGTGCCAGTAATGCGGGACAGGGGGCAGGAGGCTACACCTTC. Encoded protein: CASNAGQGAGGYTF.

The CDR3 here is CASSLGSGDLYEQYF. The CDR3 DNA reads TGTGCCAGCAGCTTGGGCAGCGGAGACCTCTACGAGCAGTACTTC. The V call is TRBV5-4, the J call TRBJ2-7; D perhaps matches TRBD2 (5 bases). Germline values: CDR1 SGHNT, CDR2 YYREEE (reference sequence). The germline V and J ends were trimmed by 0 bases and 3 bases, with 13 bases remaining between them. The CDR3 sequence is 15 residues long.

The chain's CDR3 is CASSFTRDVWDYEQYF. Written as DNA, the CDR3 is TGTGCCAGCAGTTTCACCCGGGACGTATGGGACTACGAGCAGTACTTC. The chain is built from TRBV28 and TRBJ2-7; D may be TRBD1 or TRBD2 (5 bases each). CDR1 and CDR2 (germline): MDHEN, SYDVKM. Trimming left V 3 bases short and J 3 bases short, with 18 bases between. This CDR3 spans 16 amino acids. Together with reference TRBV28 and TRBJ2-7, the CDR3 gives the full variable domain: DVKVTQSSRYLVKRTGEKVFLECVQDMDHENMFWYRQDPGLGLRLIYFSYDVKMKEKGDIPEGYSVSREKKERFSLILESASTNQTSMYLCASSFTRDVWDYEQYFGPGTRLTVT.

The V and J genes are TRBV11-2 and TRBJ2-7, with a possible D match to TRBD2 (6 bases). Germline values: CDR1 SGHAT, CDR2 FQNNGV. The CDR3 runs to 13 residues. Trimming pared 1 base from V and 7 bases from J, leaving 11 bases between. CDR3 amino acids: CASSLGEVKEQYF. The CDR3 DNA reads as TGTGCCAGCAGCTTAGGGGAGGTGAAGGAGCAGTACTTC.

The chain uses TRBV28 and TRBJ2-7, with 12 bases fitting TRBD1. Germline loops: CDR1 MDHEN, CDR2 SYDVKM. This CDR3 is built from 17 residues. V lost 4 bases to trimming and J lost 6 bases; unmatched junction nucleotides: 13. The CDR3 protein is CASSSTGTGGLPSEQYF. The CDR3 nucleotides read TGTGCCAGCAGTTCAACCGGGACAGGGGGCCTCCCCTCCGAGCAGTACTTC.

The genes are TRBV2 and TRBJ2-3; possible D gene TRBD2, 7 bases. Trimming shortened V by 1 base and J by 5 bases, and 10 bases separated the two germline ends. The germline gives CDR1 SNHLY, CDR2 FYNNEI. This CDR3 region has 14 residues. CDR3 sequence reads: CASSEEGGGDTQYF. The CDR3 DNA sequence: TGTGCCAGCAGTGAAGAGGGAGGGGGAGATACGCAGTATTTT. Looking up the rest from reference TRBV2 and TRBJ2-3 gives the full variable domain: EPEVTQTPSHQVTQMGQEVILRCVPISNHLYFYWYRQILGQKVEFLVSFYNNEISEKSEIFDDQFSVERPDGSNFTLKIRSTKLEDSAMYFCASSEEGGGDTQYFGPGTRLTVL.

The V and J genes are TRBV21-1 and TRBJ2-5; no DNA check was done on the table's D call, TRBD1. TRBV21-1 is a recognized pseudogene. The CDR3 has 15 amino acids. CDR3 sequence: CASSNSITGKETQYF. CDR3 nucleotides: TGTGCCAGCAGCAACTCAATAACAGGGAAAGAGACCCAGTACTTC.

For this clone: Other DNA sequences in the sample encode the same CDR3. This chain links TRBV4-1 with TRBJ2-7; 9 bases fit TRBD2. The germline gives CDR1 MGHRA, CDR2 YSYEKL. The CDR3 consists of 15 residues. With V trimmed by 2 bases and J by 1 base, 3 bases remained unmatched. CDR3 loop: CASSQPTSGSYEQYF. In DNA, the CDR3 is TGCGCCAGCAGCCAACCGACTAGCGGATCCTACGAGCAGTACTTC.

The gene calls are TRBV6-6 and TRBJ2-1; 10 bases map to TRBD2. CDR3 size: 15 residues. Germline loops: CDR1 MNHNY, CDR2 SVGAGI (reference sequence). The V segment lost 6 bases and the J segment 2 bases; nucleotides outside the gene matches: 4. DNA for the CDR3: TGTGCCAGCAGCCTAGGACTAGCGGCCTACAATGAGCAGTTCTTC. Translated: CASSLGLAAYNEQFF.

The chain is built from TRBV2 and TRBJ2-3, with 9 positions matching TRBD2. The CDR3 covers 16 residues. After removal of 3 bases from V and 6 bases from J, the junction contained 10 bases not matched to a gene. The germline V gene has CDR1 SNHLY and CDR2 FYNNEI. Here the CDR3 DNA reads TGTGCCAGCAGTGACCCTAGGATAGCGGGAGTTGATACGCAGTATTTT. This translates into CASSDPRIAGVDTQYF.

This clone was found once. The chain links TRBV6-5 to TRBJ2-7; TRBD1 matches 8 bases. CDR1 MNHEY and CDR2 SVGAGI come from the germline V gene. This CDR3 has 14 amino acids. V shed 7 bases, J shed 2 bases, and the junction held 7 bases outside the gene matches. The CDR3 loop reads CASTNRGIPYEQYF. As DNA, the CDR3 is TGTGCCAGCACCAACAGGGGGATCCCCTACGAGCAGTACTTC.

This clone came up once. V is TRBV28 and J is TRBJ2-3, with 9 positions matching TRBD1. Trimming cost V 8 bases and J 0 bases; bases outside gene matches: 9. The V gene's germline CDR1 is MDHEN and CDR2 SYDVKM. The CDR3 extends over 16 amino acids. Written as DNA, the CDR3 is TGTGCCAGCTTTATACACGGACAGGGGAGCACAGATACGCAGTATTTT. Encoded protein: CASFIHGQGSTDTQYF.

The CDR3 nucleotides are TGTGCCAGCAGTTACTCGGGGGGGCATATTGGAAACACCATATATTTT. This translates into CASSYSGGHIGNTIYF. The chain joins TRBV6-5 to TRBJ1-3, with D perhaps matching TRBD1 (6 bases). The CDR3 length is 16 residues. V was shortened by 0 bases and J by 3 bases, with 12 bases between the two germline ends. Germline V gives CDR1 MNHEY, CDR2 SVGAGI.

This chain connects TRBV2 to TRBJ1-5; D not certain. V was pared by 0 bases and J by 2 bases, with 14 bases between. Looked up from germline, CDR1 is SNHLY and CDR2 is FYNNEI. The CDR3 has 17 amino acids. CDR3 coding DNA: TGTGCCAGCAGTGAAGCCCGGGGATTTGGGGGCAATCAGCCCCAGCATTTT. It encodes CASSEARGFGGNQPQHF.

This rearrangement joins TRBV12-5 to TRBJ1-1, with D unresolved. This CDR3 has 11 residues. V was clipped by 4 bases and J by 11 bases, with 11 bases between them. Germline V lookup: CDR1 LGHNT, CDR2 FRNRAP. DNA for the CDR3: TGTGCTAGTGGTTCGGTCGGTAGGGCTTTCTTT. It encodes CASGSVGRAFF.

The CDR3 coding sequence is TGCGCCAGCAGCTTGCTAGCGGAATACTACAATGAGCAGTTCTTC. This codes for CASSLLAEYYNEQFF. The chain joins TRBV5-1 to TRBJ2-1; 7 bases map to TRBD2. Germline V gene sequence: CDR1 SGHRS, CDR2 YFSETQ. Trimming took 1 base from V and 3 from J; bases not matched to a gene: 4. The CDR3 sequence is 15 residues long.